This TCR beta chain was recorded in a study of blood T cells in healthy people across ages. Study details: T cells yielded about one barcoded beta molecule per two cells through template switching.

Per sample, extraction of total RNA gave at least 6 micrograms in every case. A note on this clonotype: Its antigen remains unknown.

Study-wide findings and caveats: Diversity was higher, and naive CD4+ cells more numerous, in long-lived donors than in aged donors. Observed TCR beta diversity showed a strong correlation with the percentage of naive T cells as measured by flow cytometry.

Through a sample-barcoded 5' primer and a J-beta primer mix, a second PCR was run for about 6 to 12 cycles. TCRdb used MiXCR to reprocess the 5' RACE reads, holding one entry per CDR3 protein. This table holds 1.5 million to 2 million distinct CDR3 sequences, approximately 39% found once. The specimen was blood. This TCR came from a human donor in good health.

CDR3 protein: CSVQGGLAYNEQFF. DNA for the CDR3: TGCAGTGTCCAGGGGGGGTTAGCCTACAATGAGCAGTTCTTC. V is TRBV20-1 and J is TRBJ2-1, with D perhaps TRBD1 or TRBD2 (7 bases each). The CDR3 consists of 14 residues. Germline CDR1 DFQATT, CDR2 SNEGSKA (reference sequence). Trimming took off 7 bases at V and 2 bases at J, with 15 bases between the two ends.